This record concerns one T cell receptor (beta chain) sequence. Amplification yielded TCR beta CDR3 regions, with RNA transcripts as the source. HTBI primers were employed in a first-round RT-PCR of the TCR CDR3. Via MiXCR, TCRdb re-called the multiplex PCR reads, giving one row per CDR3 protein. The sample records about 400,000 distinct CDR3 sequences, 15% to 19% being singletons. The sample is drawn from a study of T cells in Graves' hyperthyroidism and ophthalmopathy. Diagnosis of hyperthyroidism was new in patients aged 18 to 65, and its duration was under 2 months. The sequence was obtained from a woman between 18 and 29 years old with Graves' hyperthyroidism. The sequencing sample was made of blood.

The CDR3 DNA reads as TGTGCCAGCAGCTTGGGGTTAGGTCTCGTCTACACCTTC. Amino acids: CASSLGLGLVYTF. The V and J genes are TRBV5-6 and TRBJ1-2, with D unresolved. The V gene's germline CDR1 is SGHDT and CDR2 YYEEEE. The V end lost 0 bases, the J end lost 10 bases, and 13 bases lay between the germline ends. This CDR3 is built from 13 residues.